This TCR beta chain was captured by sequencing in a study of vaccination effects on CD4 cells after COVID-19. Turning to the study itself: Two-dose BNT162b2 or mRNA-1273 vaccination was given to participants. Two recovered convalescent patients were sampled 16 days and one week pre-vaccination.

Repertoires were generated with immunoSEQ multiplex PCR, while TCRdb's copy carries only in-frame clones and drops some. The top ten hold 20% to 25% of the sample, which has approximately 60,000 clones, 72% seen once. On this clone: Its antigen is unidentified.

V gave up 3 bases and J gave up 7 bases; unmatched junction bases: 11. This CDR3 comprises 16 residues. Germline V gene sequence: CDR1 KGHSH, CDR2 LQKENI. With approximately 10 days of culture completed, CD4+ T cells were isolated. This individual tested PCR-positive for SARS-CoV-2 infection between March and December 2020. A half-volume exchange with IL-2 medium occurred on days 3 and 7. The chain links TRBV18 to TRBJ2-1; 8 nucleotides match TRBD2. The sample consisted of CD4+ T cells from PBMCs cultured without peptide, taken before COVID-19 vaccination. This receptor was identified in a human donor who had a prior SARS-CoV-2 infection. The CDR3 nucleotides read TGTGCCAGCTCACCGACGGAGCGGGAGTCTGTAAATGAGCAGTTCTTC. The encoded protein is CASSPTERESVNEQFF.